What follows is one TCR beta chain and its context. The CDR3 sequence is 14 residues long. In germline, CDR1 is DFQATT, CDR2 SNEGSKA (reference sequence). J was trimmed by 0 bases and V by 2 bases; bases with no gene match: 4. The data originate from a study of T-cell reconstitution after alpha-beta-depleted transplantation in children. Construction of the TCRbeta library involved unique molecular identifiers. TCRdb re-analysed the PCR reads in MiXCR, keeping a single row per CDR3 protein. The sample lists about 460,000 distinct CDR3 sequences; around 13% were seen once. The gene calls are TRBV20-1 and TRBJ2-7, with 7 bases lining up with TRBD1. The receptor's source is a human donor who donated a stem cell graft to a child with combined immunodeficiency. The sequencing used PBMCs from the stem cell graft donor, collected from the stem cell graft. CDR3 DNA: TGCAGTGCTAGATCGACAGGGCCCTCCTACGAGCAGTACTTC. This gives the protein CSARSTGPSYEQYF.